This T cell receptor (beta chain) was documented in a study of T cells in Graves' hyperthyroidism and ophthalmopathy. RNA transcripts yielded amplified TCR beta CDR3 regions. TCR CDR3 regions were first amplified by RT-PCR with HTBI primers. TCRdb passed the multiplex PCR reads through MiXCR, listing each CDR3 protein once. The sample has 490,000 or so distinct CDR3 sequences, about 15% seen once. V gave up 6 bases and J gave up 9 bases; unmatched junction bases: 20. CDR1 is SQVTM and CDR2 is ANQGSEA in the germline V gene. CDR3 length: 15 amino acids. This clonotype was seen a handful of times. V gene TRBV29-1 combines with J gene TRBJ2-7; 7 bases align to TRBD2. This receptor was identified in a woman in her thirties with Graves' ophthalmopathy. The sample comprised blood. CDR3 residues: CSVIQGRERGLGQYF. DNA for the CDR3: TGCAGCGTCATTCAAGGGCGGGAGAGAGGGTTGGGGCAGTACTTC.